A single sample gave rise to the 16 T cell receptor beta chains below, sequenced in a study of T-cell reconstitution after alpha-beta-depleted transplantation in children. This sample's TCRbeta library carried unique molecular identifier barcodes. A single record per CDR3 protein comes from TCRdb applying MiXCR to the PCR reads. Counted here are 210,000 or so distinct CDR3 sequences, approximately 10% occurring once; the ten biggest clones make up about 6.2%. The source was PBMCs from the stem cell graft donor, collected from the stem cell graft. The receptors here all came from a human donor who donated a stem cell graft to a child with acute lymphoblastic leukemia.

The V gene is TRBV10-3, the J gene TRBJ1-2; D not resolved. V was cut by 3 bases and J by 8 bases, with 16 bases left in between. The germline V gene has CDR1 ENHRY and CDR2 SYGVKD. This CDR3 comprises 14 residues. CDR3 in DNA: TGTGCCATCAGTGACCCAAACAGCGTCCGGGGCTACACCTTC. As protein: CAISDPNSVRGYTF.

The chain is built from TRBV18 and TRBJ2-2; 7 bases align to TRBD1. V shed 4 bases, J shed 4 bases, and the junction held 3 bases outside the gene matches. Germline values: CDR1 KGHSH, CDR2 LQKENI. The CDR3 sequence is 14 residues long. The chain's CDR3 is CASSQRQGTGELFF. The CDR3 region has the DNA TGTGCCAGCTCACAAAGACAGGGCACCGGGGAGCTGTTTTTT.

The chain joins TRBV5-1 to TRBJ2-3, with D uncertain. This CDR3 has 14 amino acids. V lost 4 bases and J 1 base, leaving 10 bases between the germline ends. The V gene's germline CDR1 is SGHRS and CDR2 YFSETQ. The CDR3 is CASSKTLGTDTQYF. The DNA for the CDR3 is TGCGCCAGCAGCAAGACGTTGGGCACAGATACGCAGTATTTT. Combining the CDR3 with reference TRBV5-1 and TRBJ2-3 gives the whole variable domain KAGVTQTPRYLIKTRGQQVTLSCSPISGHRSVSWYQQTPGQGLQFLFEYFSETQRNKGNFPGRFSGRQFSNSRSEMNVSTLELGDSALYLCASSKTLGTDTQYFGPGTRLTVL.

V usage is TRBV6-2 or TRBV6-3 and J usage is TRBJ2-1; D may correspond to TRBD1 or TRBD2 (5 bases each). In germline, CDR1 is MNHEY, CDR2 SVGEGT. The CDR3 is made up of 18 amino acids. Trimming cost V 6 bases and J 8 bases, with 29 bases left between them. The CDR3 region is CASSLDQRARDEGDEQFF. The CDR3, as DNA: TGTGCCAGCAGCCTAGATCAAAGGGCACGGGACGAGGGCGATGAGCAGTTCTTC.

At least ten counts were recorded for this clonotype. The chain is built from TRBV7-2 and TRBJ2-3, with D uncertain. The CDR3 loop spans 12 amino acids. CDR1 and CDR2 (germline): SGHTA, FQGNSA. The germline V and J ends were trimmed by 5 bases and 8 bases, with 11 bases remaining between them. CDR3 coding DNA: TGTGCCAGCAGCCCCCTCGCGGCTACGCAGTATTTT. Translated: CASSPLAATQYF.

This chain joins TRBV7-9 and TRBJ2-1; D is possibly TRBD1 (5 bases). V was trimmed by 2 bases and J by 7 bases, leaving 15 bases between them. The CDR3 is made up of 15 amino acids. Germline V lookup: CDR1 SEHNR, CDR2 FQNEAQ (reference sequence). The CDR3 nucleotides are TGTGCCAGCAGCTTATCACCTGGCAGGGTAAATGAGCAGTTCTTC. This codes for CASSLSPGRVNEQFF.

V is TRBV20-1 and J is TRBJ1-5, with TRBD1 as a possible D gene (5 bases). Germline-derived CDR1 and CDR2 are DFQATT and SNEGSKA (reference sequence). With 5 bases removed from V and 4 bases from J, the gap between germline ends came to 24 bases. This CDR3 has 17 amino acids. CDR3 bases: TGCAGTGCTTGGTCCCCCCGGGGCGACGGACTTAATCAGCCCCAGCATTTT. This gives the protein CSAWSPRGDGLNQPQHF.

This clonotype has just a few counts. This chain connects TRBV5-4 to TRBJ2-1, with 10 bases matching TRBD1. This CDR3 has 17 amino acids. J was trimmed by 6 bases and V by 0 bases; bases with no gene match: 9. Germline V CDR1 and CDR2: SGHNT, YYREEE (reference sequence). As DNA, the CDR3 is TGTGCCAGCAGCTTGGGAACCGGGACAGGGGTTCTCAATGAGCAGTTCTTC. This translates into CASSLGTGTGVLNEQFF.

V and J are TRBV4-1 and TRBJ2-3; no definite D call. V was cut by 3 bases and J by 2 bases, with 9 bases left in between. CDR3 size: 14 residues. CDR1 and CDR2 from the germline V gene are MGHRA and YSYEKL. In nucleotides, the CDR3 is TGCGCCAGCAGCCAGAGTACGGCCACAGATACGCAGTATTTT. Translating it yields CASSQSTATDTQYF.

The chain has TRBV15 and TRBJ2-7; D is possibly TRBD1 or TRBD2 (5 bases each). Deletions cut 5 bases from V and 5 bases from J, with 13 bases between. The length of the CDR3 is 13 residues. Per germline, CDR1 LNHNV and CDR2 YYDKDF (reference sequence). The CDR3 spells CATSGTVAHEQYF. Written as DNA, the CDR3 is TGTGCCACCAGCGGGACGGTAGCCCACGAGCAGTACTTC.

The table lists this clonotype with a few counts. This rearrangement joins TRBV7-9 to TRBJ1-6; D is unresolved. The CDR3 sequence is 14 residues long. Trimming shortened V by 3 bases and J by 7 bases, and 10 bases separated the two germline ends. The germline CDR1 and CDR2 sequences are SEHNR and FQNEAQ (reference sequence). In nucleotides, the CDR3 is TGTGCCAGCAGCTTCCAGACCTCAAATTCACCCCTCCACTTT. This translates into CASSFQTSNSPLHF. The whole variable domain, remainder taken from reference TRBV7-9 and TRBJ1-6, is DTGVSQNPRHKITKRGQNVTFRCDPISEHNRLYWYRQTLGQGPEFLTYFQNEAQLEKSRLLSDRFSAERPKGSFSTLEIQRTEQGDSAMYLCASSFQTSNSPLHFGNGTRLTVT.

The chain has TRBV5-1 and TRBJ1-2; D is ambiguous. Trimming took off 4 bases at V and 3 bases at J, with 22 bases between the two ends. The CDR3 length is 17 residues. Germline CDR1 is SGHRS and CDR2 is YFSETQ. This CDR3 is CASSHGRLRIDDYGYTF. The CDR3 region has the DNA TGCGCCAGCAGCCACGGACGGCTCCGAATCGACGACTATGGCTACACCTTC.

The chain joins TRBV29-1 to TRBJ2-3; D perhaps matches TRBD2 (5 bases). CDR1 and CDR2 (germline): SQVTM, ANQGSEA. With 0 bases removed from V and 8 bases from J, the gap between germline ends came to 9 bases. The CDR3 consists of 12 residues. The chain's CDR3 is CSVEDQAGTQYF. The CDR3 DNA follows: TGCAGCGTTGAAGATCAGGCGGGTACGCAGTATTTT.

The sample holds many counts of this clonotype. The CDR3 DNA reads TGTGCCAGCAGTTTCGGGACAGTCGGTAGCAATCAGCCCCAGCATTTT. Translated: CASSFGTVGSNQPQHF. This chain connects TRBV12-3 or TRBV12-4 to TRBJ1-5; 7 bases fit TRBD1. The CDR3 sequence is 16 residues long. Trimming at V came to 3 bases and at J to 0 bases, leaving 5 bases not matched to a gene.

The chain has TRBV20-1 and TRBJ2-5, with 12 bases that match TRBD2. The CDR3 runs 15 residues. With 3 bases clipped from V and 5 bases from J, the junction kept 7 bases outside the gene matches. Per the germline V gene, CDR1 is DFQATT and CDR2 is SNEGSKA (reference sequence). The CDR3 loop is CSASKLAGGRETQYF. The CDR3 DNA is TGCAGTGCTAGCAAGCTAGCGGGGGGGCGGGAGACCCAGTACTTC.

This clonotype was counted a few times. The chain employs TRBV13 and TRBJ2-2; D is uncertain. Germline V CDR1 and CDR2: PRHDT, FYEKMQ (reference sequence). Trimming shortened V by 2 bases and J by 6 bases, and 10 bases separated the two germline ends. The CDR3 extends over 14 amino acids. As DNA, the CDR3 is TGTGCCAGCAGCTTAAACCTCGGCTCCGGGGAGCTGTTTTTT. This gives the protein CASSLNLGSGELFF.